A selection of T cell receptor beta chains follows, all from one sample in a study of graft-versus-host responses after intestinal transplantation. Their target antigens are unknown. The repertoire was sequenced with immunoSEQ multiplex PCR; TCRdb's copy has only in-frame clones and lacks some. This table holds over 100,000 clones, around 96% found once. Sequencing used unstimulated CD8+ T cells sorted from spleen or lymph node cells, obtained before intestinal transplant. These receptor sequences come from a human donor who received an intestinal transplant. Each CDR3 is given with its conserved first and last residue. Fields, in order: CDR3 length, V gene, CDR3 protein.

length: 14; V: TRBV11-3; CDR3: CASSTRGNTGELFF
length: 15; V: TRBV15; CDR3: CATSRRAGSGNEQFF
length: 13; V: TRBV6-5; CDR3: CASSSGLDGEQFF
length: 15; V: TRBV19; CDR3: CASSDRGQRLEGYTF
length: 14; V: TRBV6-5; CDR3: CASSTGGSYNEQFF
length: 13; V: TRBV19; CDR3: CAGSAGGYNEQFF
length: 15; V: TRBV7-9; CDR3: CASSLATSARNEQFF
length: 15; V: TRBV6-6; CDR3: CASSYSAGTNYGYTF
length: 13; V: TRBV28; CDR3: CASSFRLGGELFF
length: 13; V: TRBV11-2; CDR3: CASSLTQSGELFF
length: 16; V: TRBV4-3; CDR3: CASSQDQVTSTDTQYF
length: 16; V: TRBV6-4; CDR3: CASSDSVEAGYNEQFF
length: 14; V: TRBV6-1; CDR3: CASIRAGTAYEQYF
length: 16; V: TRBV5-4; CDR3: CASIIFSDRGNTEAFF
length: 14; V: TRBV27; CDR3: CASRRTSVVNEQFF
length: 18; V: TRBV13; CDR3: CASSLAASGRPAYNEQFF
length: 16; V: TRBV7-8; CDR3: CASSSRLTGFTDTQYF
length: 14; V: TRBV27; CDR3: CASSPTGLNTEAFF
length: 15; V: TRBV30; CDR3: CAWSERDRGNQPQHF
length: 15; V: TRBV5-1; CDR3: CASSLVAGSPYEQYF
length: 14; V: TRBV27; CDR3: CASSYDRVSYEQYF
length: 13; V: TRBV5-4; CDR3: CASSGLAGDTQYF
length: 12; V: TRBV30; CDR3: CAWSRGYNEQFF
length: 16; V: TRBV11-2; CDR3: CASSLALVLQGPSRYF
length: 16; V: TRBV6-1; CDR3: CASSARDLGWSQPQHF
length: 16; V: TRBV18; CDR3: CASSPQGTSGSYEQYF
length: 17; V: TRBV16; CDR3: CASSPGNLGRRENEQFF
length: 15; V: TRBV9; CDR3: CASSMGTGEHYGYTF
length: 15; V: TRBV4-1; CDR3: CASSQEDGRSQPQHF
length: 13; V: TRBV4-1; CDR3: CASSHTDRNTIYF